This is a list of T cell receptor beta chains from one sample in a study of cytomegalovirus exposure and HLA in healthy donors. Some clones are missing from TCRdb's copy, which holds only in-frame ones; the method was immunoSEQ multiplex PCR. Among 97,000 or so clones listed, 80% to 90% were seen once. The source material was PBMCs. The receptors were gathered from a man aged 35-49 years in good health and CMV-seronegative. CDR3s leave out the opening cysteine and the closing phenylalanine or tryptophan. Fields, in order: V gene, J gene, CDR3 protein.

v_gene: TRBV9; j_gene: TRBJ2-7; CDR3aa: ASSVASGQDYEQY
v_gene: TRBV19; j_gene: TRBJ2-3; CDR3aa: ASSDLTGSYTDTQY
v_gene: TRBV9; j_gene: TRBJ1-2; CDR3aa: ASSPRSPFSGTGAAGVDGYT
v_gene: TRBV5-1; j_gene: TRBJ2-5; CDR3aa: ASKPIAGNGETQY
v_gene: TRBV18; j_gene: TRBJ2-2; CDR3aa: ASSPQPTATGELF
v_gene: TRBV5-1; j_gene: TRBJ2-1; CDR3aa: ASRQGLHEQF
v_gene: TRBV11-2; j_gene: TRBJ2-2; CDR3aa: ASSWPVTNTGELF
v_gene: TRBV19; j_gene: TRBJ2-4; CDR3aa: ASSITGARDTQNIQY
v_gene: TRBV2; j_gene: TRBJ2-3; CDR3aa: ASRPPGRDTQY
v_gene: TRBV6-1; j_gene: TRBJ1-1; CDR3aa: ASNHLTGTGEAF
v_gene: TRBV2; j_gene: TRBJ2-1; CDR3aa: ASRSRTSTSNEQF
v_gene: TRBV6-1; j_gene: TRBJ1-1; CDR3aa: ASRNGQGNTEAF
v_gene: TRBV7-9; j_gene: TRBJ2-7; CDR3aa: ASSLAQALQLD
v_gene: TRBV5-1; j_gene: TRBJ2-7; CDR3aa: ASSSGQGTYEQY
v_gene: TRBV19; j_gene: TRBJ2-7; CDR3aa: ASSRGYEQY
v_gene: TRBV18; j_gene: TRBJ2-5; CDR3aa: ASSGLQALETQY
v_gene: TRBV7-9; j_gene: TRBJ2-5; CDR3aa: ASSLGEYQETQY
v_gene: TRBV7-9; j_gene: TRBJ1-5; CDR3aa: ASSPGLHGVNQPQH
v_gene: TRBV10-2; j_gene: TRBJ1-1; CDR3aa: ASSGFYGGNTEAF
v_gene: TRBV28; j_gene: TRBJ1-3; CDR3aa: ASKVLLGNTIY
v_gene: TRBV7-9; j_gene: TRBJ2-1; CDR3aa: ASSSVTGSDEQF
v_gene: TRBV25-1; j_gene: TRBJ1-3; CDR3aa: ASRETGRLLGNTIY
v_gene: TRBV7-2; j_gene: TRBJ2-3; CDR3aa: ASSLAGWADTQY
v_gene: TRBV27; j_gene: TRBJ1-6; CDR3aa: ASSMGQGPTNSPLH
v_gene: TRBV7-9; j_gene: -; CDR3aa: ASSRQIYEQY
v_gene: TRBV11-2; j_gene: TRBJ2-7; CDR3aa: ASRPRRGSSYEQY
v_gene: TRBV4-1; j_gene: TRBJ1-2; CDR3aa: ASSQEKISGGYT
v_gene: TRBV5-4; j_gene: TRBJ2-7; CDR3aa: ASSPRGQGAYEQY
v_gene: TRBV6-1; j_gene: TRBJ2-6; CDR3aa: ASSGSGANVLT
v_gene: TRBV6-5; j_gene: TRBJ2-7; CDR3aa: ASSSGSGGRTEQY
v_gene: TRBV6-1; j_gene: TRBJ2-3; CDR3aa: ASSERAGGTADTQY
v_gene: TRBV9; j_gene: TRBJ2-7; CDR3aa: ASSPRQGVGYEQY
v_gene: TRBV6-5; j_gene: TRBJ1-2; CDR3aa: ASSLNGNYGYT
v_gene: TRBV6-6; j_gene: TRBJ1-1; CDR3aa: ASSYRQQNTEAF
v_gene: TRBV5-4; j_gene: TRBJ1-1; CDR3aa: ASSLAPPDRGDTEAF
v_gene: TRBV5-1; j_gene: TRBJ2-3; CDR3aa: ASSSVGGGSTDTQY
v_gene: TRBV2; j_gene: TRBJ1-5; CDR3aa: ASRLDSNQPQH
v_gene: TRBV7-2; j_gene: TRBJ1-5; CDR3aa: ASSLVVSGNQPQH
v_gene: TRBV6-5; j_gene: TRBJ1-2; CDR3aa: ASNSRDRGSGYT
v_gene: TRBV5-1; j_gene: TRBJ1-6; CDR3aa: ASSLETGLISPLH